The clone carrying this TCR beta chain appeared a single time. The cohort comprised adults aged 18 to 89 years residing in around 25 US areas. The sample comes from a study of blood T cell repertoires in COVID-19. Across the study: From the United States, Italy and Spain came samples of acute and convalescent COVID-19.

Germline V lookup: CDR1 MGHRA, CDR2 YSYEKL. The CDR3 runs 16 residues. V shed 0 bases, J shed 2 bases, and the junction held 2 bases outside the gene matches. Measured with immunoSEQ multiplex PCR; TCRdb has only the in-frame clones, and not every one. Of about 180,000 clones detected, about 88% appear once; the ten largest clones hold roughly 2.4%. The source is a woman aged 40 to 55 with acute COVID-19. Sample: PBMCs or T cells enriched from blood (not recorded which). V and J are TRBV4-1 and TRBJ2-7, with 12 positions matching TRBD2. The CDR3 spells CASSQEPSGRAYEQYF. The CDR3 nucleotides are TGCGCCAGCAGCCAAGAACCTAGCGGGAGGGCCTACGAGCAGTACTTC.